The subject of this entry is one T cell receptor (beta chain). The data belong to a study of neoadjuvant anti-PD-1 for oral cavity cancer. Study-wide context: Around day 43, patients without progression received a fourth nivolumab dose before surgery.

The time point was: after neoadjuvant nivolumab, at surgical resection. These newly diagnosed stage II-IVA oral cavity squamous cell carcinoma patients had no prior systemic or radiation treatment. Cohort: HPV-negative, locally advanced oral cavity squamous cell carcinoma patients. The ends lost 9 bases at V and 5 bases at J; junction bases unmatched: 6. From germline, CDR1 is LNHDA and CDR2 SQIVND (reference sequence). The CDR3 covers 13 residues. The repertoire was sequenced with immunoSEQ multiplex PCR; TCRdb's copy has only in-frame clones and lacks some. There are 11,000 to 15,000 clones in the sample; 75% occur only once, and 2% to 2.5% lies in the top ten.

Sequences were derived from PBMCs, sampled after nivolumab (anti-PD-1) treatment. The genes are TRBV19 and TRBJ1-1; 10 bases match TRBD1. The clonotype was recovered from a person aged 35-79 years with oral cavity squamous cell carcinoma. The CDR3 bases are TGTGCCAGCCTAGACAGGGGGCATACTGAAGCTTTCTTT. This codes for CASLDRGHTEAFF. The whole variable domain, remainder taken from reference TRBV19 and TRBJ1-1, is DGGITQSPKYLFRKEGQNVTLSCEQNLNHDAMYWYRQDPGQGLRLIYYSQIVNDFQKGDIAEGYSVSREKKESFPLTVTSAQKNPTAFYLCASLDRGHTEAFFGQGTRLTVV.